One sample yielded the 32 T cell receptor beta chains listed below, sequenced in a study of T cell responses to AZD1222 COVID-19 vaccine. The repertoire was sequenced with immunoSEQ multiplex PCR; TCRdb's copy has only in-frame clones and lacks some. The repertoire consists of approximately 130,000 clones, with approximately 90% occurring once and the leading ten covering approximately 1%. Sequenced material: peripheral blood, taken on day 0 of AZD1222 vaccination. The origin of the receptors is an adult in good health.

CDR3 bases: TGTGCCAGCAGTTCGAAACAGGGGGCACGGGGAAACACCATATATTTT. This translates into CASSSKQGARGNTIYF. This chain uses TRBV28 with TRBJ1-3; the match to TRBD1 covers 9 bases. The germline gives CDR1 MDHEN, CDR2 SYDVKM. The CDR3 has 16 residues. The V gene end was trimmed by 4 bases and the J gene end by 4 bases; junction bases not matched to a gene: 8.

This chain links TRBV28 with TRBJ2-1; TRBD2 might be the D (5 bases). The ends were cut back, 6 bases at V and 9 bases at J, with 9 bases in the middle. The CDR3 covers 11 residues. Germline-derived CDR1 and CDR2 are MDHEN and SYDVKM. CDR3 residues: CASSRRGEQFF. The CDR3 DNA is TGTGCCAGCAGCCGACGGGGTGAGCAGTTCTTC.

The sample holds a few counts of this clone. The chain joins TRBV9 to TRBJ2-7; the match to TRBD2 covers 10 bases. CDR1 is SGDLS, CDR2 YYNGEE, per germline. The CDR3 consists of 15 residues. V lost 0 bases and J lost 4; bases outside the gene matches: 4. In nucleotides, the CDR3 is TGTGCCAGCAGCGTAGGGCCTAGCGGGAGTTACGAGCAGTACTTC. Protein product: CASSVGPSGSYEQYF.

The chain recombines TRBV9 with TRBJ1-5, with D possibly matching TRBD1 (6 bases). The CDR3 has 14 residues. V gave up 4 bases and J gave up 8 bases, with 16 bases separating them. Germline V gene data show CDR1 as SGDLS and CDR2 as YYNGEE. The CDR3 is CASSLGHQDKPQHF. In DNA form, the CDR3 reads TGTGCCAGCAGCTTGGGACACCAGGACAAGCCCCAGCATTTT.

The V call is TRBV12-2, the J call TRBJ1-5. TRBV12-2 is a pseudogene segment. The CDR3 consists of 12 residues. Here the CDR3 DNA reads TGTGCAAGTCGCTTAGCGTGTTTGCCCCAGCATTTT. Encoded protein: CASRLACLPQHF.

This chain links TRBV25-1 with TRBJ2-6; the match to TRBD2 covers 10 bases. The CDR3 runs to 17 residues. From germline, CDR1 is MGHDK and CDR2 SYGVNS. Losses at the gene ends were 3 bases for V and 2 bases for J; bases not matched to a gene: 4. The CDR3 DNA sequence: TGTGCCAGCAGTGAGACTAGCGGGCGTACTGGGGCCAACGTCCTGACTTTC. The encoded protein is CASSETSGRTGANVLTF.

The gene calls are TRBV5-1 and TRBJ1-6; 7 nucleotides agree with TRBD1. J lost 1 base, V lost 7 bases, and 11 bases had no gene match. The CDR3 loop spans 17 amino acids. Germline V gene data show CDR1 as SGHRS and CDR2 as YFSETQ. In DNA form, the CDR3 reads TGCGCCAGCGGACTCGGGACAGCGGATTCCTATAATTCACCCCTCCACTTT. Its translation is CASGLGTADSYNSPLHF.

V and J are TRBV5-1 and TRBJ1-1; 8 nucleotides align to TRBD1. Germline V CDR1 and CDR2: SGHRS, YFSETQ. V dropped 4 bases and J dropped 3; count of bases not matched to a gene: 5. This CDR3 region has 14 residues. The CDR3 DNA sequence: TGCGCCAGCAGCATGACAGGGGAGGACACTGAAGCTTTCTTT. Protein: CASSMTGEDTEAFF.

The J gene is TRBJ2-5, the V gene TRBV7-6, with D maybe TRBD1 (6 bases). The CDR3 contains 15 residues. CDR1 is SGHVS, CDR2 FNYEAQ, per germline. The V end was cut by 1 base, the J end by 2 bases, with 11 bases between. CDR3 coding DNA: TGTGCCAGCAGCTTAGGTCTACAGGGTCAAGAGACCCAGTACTTC. Translating it yields CASSLGLQGQETQYF.

The V and J genes are TRBV2 and TRBJ1-2; D is unclear. V lost 3 bases and J 0 bases, leaving 5 bases between the germline ends. The CDR3 extends over 13 amino acids. Germline-derived CDR1 and CDR2 are SNHLY and FYNNEI. The CDR3 here is CASSEIANYGYTF. The DNA for the CDR3 is TGTGCCAGCAGTGAGATAGCTAACTATGGCTACACCTTC.

V gene TRBV5-6 combines with J gene TRBJ2-7; D might be TRBD1 (6 bases). This CDR3 is built from 15 residues. In germline, CDR1 is SGHDT, CDR2 YYEEEE. Trimming took 4 bases from V and 6 from J, leaving 20 bases between them. The CDR3 region has the DNA TGTGCCAGCAGCCCCGGGACAATTACTGCTGCCGAGCAGTACTTC. Residues: CASSPGTITAAEQYF.

The chain has TRBV7-6 and TRBJ2-5; 10 positions match TRBD2. The V gene's germline CDR1 is SGHVS and CDR2 FNYEAQ. The CDR3 length is 13 residues. Trimming cost V 3 bases and J 9 bases; bases outside gene matches: 4. CDR3 in DNA: TGTGCCAGCAGCTTTTATAGCGGGAGGCCCCAGTACTTC. It codes for CASSFYSGRPQYF.

The genes are TRBV6-1 and TRBJ1-5; D gene unclear. The CDR3 is made up of 13 amino acids. Germline CDR1 reads MNHNS; CDR2 reads SASEGT. V lost 1 base, J lost 6 bases, and 7 bases lay in between. This chain's CDR3 is CASSEGLAQPQHF. In DNA, the CDR3 is TGTGCCAGCAGTGAAGGGTTGGCTCAGCCCCAGCATTTT.

The chain uses TRBV7-9 and TRBJ1-2, with D possibly being TRBD1 (5 bases). The CDR3 length is 15 residues. V dropped 2 bases and J dropped 3 bases, with 13 bases sitting between them. Per germline, CDR1 SEHNR and CDR2 FQNEAQ (reference sequence). The CDR3 DNA sequence: TGTGCCAGCAGCTTAAGGATAGGGACGGACTATGGCTACACCTTC. Its translation: CASSLRIGTDYGYTF.

The chain combines TRBV3-1 (or the pseudogene TRBV3-2) with TRBJ2-2; 8 bases match TRBD2. Unmatched junction bases numbered 5, after V lost 0 bases and J lost 5 bases. The germline V gene has CDR1 LGHDT and CDR2 YNNKEL (reference sequence). The CDR3 loop spans 16 amino acids. For the CDR3, the DNA is TGTGCCAGCAGCCAAGATTGGCGGGGGGAGACCGGGGAGCTGTTTTTT. Its translation is CASSQDWRGETGELFF.

The J gene is TRBJ2-7, the V gene TRBV6-5; D not certain. The germline gives CDR1 MNHEY, CDR2 SVGAGI. V was shortened by 6 bases and J by 2 bases, with 8 bases between the two germline ends. CDR3 length: 12 amino acids. DNA of the CDR3: TGTGCCAGCAGAGCTAGACCCTACGAGCAGTACTTC. This codes for CASRARPYEQYF.

This sequence joins TRBV6-6 and TRBJ1-3, with D hard to call. The CDR3 length is 15 residues. Looked up from germline, CDR1 is MNHNY and CDR2 is SVGAGI (reference sequence). V was cut by 5 bases and J by 0 bases, with 11 bases left in between. As DNA, the CDR3 is TGTGCCAGCAGTAGCGACGGACTCTCTGGAAACACCATATATTTT. Translated, it gives CASSSDGLSGNTIYF.

The chain is built from TRBV11-2 and TRBJ2-7; D not certain. The CDR3 extends over 14 amino acids. The V gene lost 5 bases and the J gene lost 0 bases, with 11 bases spanning the gap. Germline CDR1 reads SGHAT; CDR2 reads FQNNGV. CDR3 loop: CASSTSQASYEQYF. CDR3 sequence (DNA): TGTGCCAGCAGCACCAGTCAAGCCTCCTACGAGCAGTACTTC.

The CDR3 loop is CASSSESQPGHGPEQYF. The CDR3 DNA follows: TGTGCCAGCAGTTCCGAATCCCAACCGGGACACGGCCCGGAGCAGTACTTC. The chain uses TRBV28 and TRBJ2-7; TRBD1 is a possible D gene (6 bases). In germline, CDR1 is MDHEN, CDR2 SYDVKM. With 4 bases removed from V and 7 bases from J, the gap between germline ends came to 26 bases. This CDR3 comprises 17 residues.

Here the CDR3 reads CASSPGQRSYEQYF. CDR3 nucleotides: TGTGCCAGCAGCCCGGGACAGAGGAGCTACGAGCAGTACTTC. The rearrangement joins TRBV7-8 to TRBJ2-7; 7 bases are a match to TRBD1. The V and J ends lost 5 bases and 3 bases, in that order; junction bases with no gene match: 7. Germline CDR1 and CDR2: SGHVS and FQNEAQ. The CDR3 runs to 14 residues. The variable domain in full, with the rest retrieved from reference TRBV7-8 and TRBJ2-7, is GAGVSQSPRYKVAKRGQDVALRCDPISGHVSLFWYQQALGQGPEFLTYFQNEAQLDKSGLPSDRFFAERPEGSVSTLKIQRTQQEDSAVYLCASSPGQRSYEQYFGPGTRLTVT.

This chain connects TRBV4-1 to TRBJ1-6; D unclear. The germline V gene encodes CDR1 MGHRA and CDR2 YSYEKL. Trimming pared 0 bases from V and 1 base from J, leaving 7 bases between. This CDR3 is 16 amino acids long. The CDR3 spells CASSQDKRSYNSPLHF. For the CDR3, the DNA is TGCGCCAGCAGCCAAGACAAAAGGTCCTATAATTCACCCCTCCACTTT.

This clone was picked up one time. J is TRBJ2-3 and V is TRBV7-9, with 9 bases that match TRBD1. The germline V gene has CDR1 SEHNR and CDR2 FQNEAQ (reference sequence). Trimming removed 0 bases from V and 4 bases from J; junction bases left unmatched: 2. The CDR3 is 15 amino acids. The CDR3 here is CASSLAGQGADTQYF. The CDR3 DNA is TGTGCCAGCAGCTTAGCGGGACAGGGAGCAGATACGCAGTATTTT.

The chain employs TRBV5-8 and TRBJ2-5, with D possibly being TRBD2 (5 bases). The germline V and J ends were trimmed by 0 bases and 5 bases, with 14 bases remaining between them. CDR3 size: 15 residues. Germline V gives CDR1 SGHTS, CDR2 YDEGEE. CDR3 region: CASSLAGLQGETQYF. Written as DNA, the CDR3 is TGTGCCAGCAGCTTGGCCGGACTCCAAGGGGAGACCCAGTACTTC.

The chain recombines TRBV28 with TRBJ1-3; D call uncertain. Trimming pared 4 bases from V and 0 bases from J, leaving 16 bases between. This CDR3 contains 17 residues. Germline V gene lookup returns CDR1 MDHEN and CDR2 SYDVKM. Here the CDR3 reads CASSSTGDRRSGNTIYF. The CDR3 DNA reads as TGTGCCAGCAGTTCCACGGGCGACCGCCGCTCTGGAAACACCATATATTTT.

This clone was observed a handful of times. For the CDR3, the DNA is TGTGCCAGCAGTGGCGGGACAAGTCCCTACGAGCAGTACTTC. Translating gives CASSGGTSPYEQYF. The V call is TRBV2, the J call TRBJ2-7; either TRBD1 or TRBD2 may fit D (6 bases each). Germline V lookup: CDR1 SNHLY, CDR2 FYNNEI. This CDR3 region has 14 residues. V lost 4 bases, J lost 2 bases, and 12 bases lay in between.

The chain links TRBV25-1 to TRBJ1-5; D unclear. CDR1 MGHDK and CDR2 SYGVNS come from the germline V gene. The CDR3 consists of 16 residues. V shed 3 bases and J shed 1 base, with 13 bases lying between them. CDR3 coding DNA: TGTGCCAGCAGTGAGCCCCAAGGGAGAAGCAATCAGCCCCAGCATTTT. Protein sequence: CASSEPQGRSNQPQHF.

V is TRBV9 and J is TRBJ2-7, with a possible D match to TRBD1 (6 bases). The V end lost 3 bases, the J end lost 3 bases, and 13 bases lay between the germline ends. The germline gives CDR1 SGDLS, CDR2 YYNGEE. There are 14 residues in the CDR3. CDR3 DNA sequence: TGTGCCAGCAGCGCCAGGGGCTGGGACTACGAGCAGTACTTC. Translating it yields CASSARGWDYEQYF.

This clone was seen a few times. V and J are TRBV5-4 and TRBJ2-7; 8 bases match TRBD1. The V segment lost 3 bases and the J segment 3 bases; nucleotides outside the gene matches: 2. Looked up from germline, CDR1 is SGHNT and CDR2 is YYREEE (reference sequence). CDR3 length: 13 amino acids. The chain's CDR3 is CASSSGQVYEQYF. CDR3 in DNA: TGTGCCAGCAGCTCGGGACAGGTCTACGAGCAGTACTTC. The full variable domain, with the rest looked up from reference TRBV5-4 and TRBJ2-7, is ETGVTQSPTHLIKTRGQQVTLRCSSQSGHNTVSWYQQALGQGPQFIFQYYREEENGRGNFPPRFSGLQFPNYSSELNVNALELDDSALYLCASSSGQVYEQYFGPGTRLTVT.

The chain employs TRBV12-3 or TRBV12-4 and TRBJ2-7; D remains ambiguous. V was cut by 3 bases and J by 2 bases, with 8 bases left in between. The CDR3 loop spans 13 amino acids. The CDR3 region is CASSLAETYEQYF. The CDR3, as DNA: TGTGCCAGCAGTTTGGCAGAAACCTACGAGCAGTACTTC.

This clone was detected only once. This chain uses TRBV11-2 with TRBJ2-3, with 13 positions matching TRBD2. The CDR3 totals 16 residues. The J segment lost 4 bases and the V segment lost 5 bases, leaving 6 bases of the junction unmatched. Germline V gives CDR1 SGHAT, CDR2 FQNNGV. As DNA, the CDR3 is TGTGCCAGCAGCCTCCGGACTAGCGGGAGATCAGATACGCAGTATTTT. This encodes CASSLRTSGRSDTQYF.

The gene calls are TRBV7-9 and TRBJ1-5; the D is unclear. Germline V lookup: CDR1 SEHNR, CDR2 FQNEAQ (reference sequence). V was shortened by 5 bases and J by 0 bases, with 23 bases between the two germline ends. The CDR3 contains 19 residues. CDR3 nucleotides: TGTGCCAGCAGCCGATTGCAGGAGGCCCCCACCGGTAGCAATCAGCCCCAGCATTTT. Protein sequence: CASSRLQEAPTGSNQPQHF.

The V call is TRBV18, the J call TRBJ2-7; 8 nucleotides line up with TRBD2. The germline CDR1 and CDR2 sequences are KGHSH and LQKENI. V was pared by 5 bases and J by 1 base, with 4 bases of the junction left unmatched. This CDR3 is built from 14 residues. The CDR3 DNA reads TGTGCCAGCTCATTGGGACTAGAGTCCTACGAGCAGTACTTC. Its translation: CASSLGLESYEQYF.